What follows are 4 T cell receptor beta chains derived from one specimen sequenced in a study of cytomegalovirus exposure and HLA in healthy donors. Use of 60 Vbeta and 13 Jbeta primers characterized the PCR. Here immunoSEQ multiplex PCR was the method, and the copy in TCRdb shows in-frame clones only, minus some. Of some 150,000 clones in the sample, approximately 70% are singletons; the top ten hold over 2%. Sample: PBMCs. All receptors come from a human donor in good health.

This chain uses TRBV7-6 with TRBJ2-5, with 11 bases aligning to TRBD1. Germline assignment: CDR1 SGHVS and CDR2 FNYEAQ. The CDR3 runs 18 residues. With 5 bases clipped from V and 5 bases from J, the junction kept 16 bases outside the gene matches. The CDR3 is CASSPPPPGTGGEETQYF. In DNA, the CDR3 is TGTGCCAGCAGCCCCCCGCCCCCCGGGACAGGGGGGGAGGAGACCCAGTACTTC.

This chain links TRBV5-1 with TRBJ2-1; 12 bases line up with TRBD2. Germline V CDR1 and CDR2: SGHRS, YFSETQ. Trimming removed 0 bases from V and 7 bases from J; junction bases left unmatched: 5. The CDR3 is 16 residues long. CDR3 loop: CASSLGLAGGPNEQFF. CDR3 bases: TGCGCCAGCAGCTTGGGTCTAGCGGGGGGGCCGAATGAGCAGTTCTTC.

In this sample, this clone turned up a few times. This chain links TRBV18 with TRBJ1-1; TRBD1 might be the D (6 bases). Trimming took off 4 bases at V and 3 bases at J, with 12 bases between the two ends. The germline CDR1 and CDR2 sequences are KGHSH and LQKENI. The CDR3 contains 14 residues. CDR3 sequence (DNA): TGTGCCAGCTCACTAAACAGGGTTGACACTGAAGCTTTCTTT. Protein: CASSLNRVDTEAFF.

The chain links TRBV5-1 to TRBJ1-4, with D maybe TRBD1 (5 bases). CDR1 SGHRS and CDR2 YFSETQ come from the germline V gene. The V end was cut by 0 bases, the J end by 8 bases, with 14 bases between. The CDR3 spans 15 residues. In DNA form, the CDR3 reads TGCGCCAGCAGCTTGGGGACCCAGGGTAGGGAAAAACTGTTTTTT. Translation gives CASSLGTQGREKLFF.